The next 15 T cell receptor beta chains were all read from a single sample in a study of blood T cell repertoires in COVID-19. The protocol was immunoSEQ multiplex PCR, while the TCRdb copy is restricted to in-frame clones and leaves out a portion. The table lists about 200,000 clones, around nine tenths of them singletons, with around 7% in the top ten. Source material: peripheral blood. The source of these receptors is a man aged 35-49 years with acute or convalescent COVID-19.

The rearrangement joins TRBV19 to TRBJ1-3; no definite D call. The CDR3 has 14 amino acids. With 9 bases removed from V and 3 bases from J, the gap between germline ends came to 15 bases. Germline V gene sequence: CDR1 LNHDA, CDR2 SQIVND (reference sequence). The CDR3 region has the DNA TGTGCCAGCACTACCCGGCAGATTGGAAACACCATATATTTT. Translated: CASTTRQIGNTIYF. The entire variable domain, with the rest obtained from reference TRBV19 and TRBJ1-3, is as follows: DGGITQSPKYLFRKEGQNVTLSCEQNLNHDAMYWYRQDPGQGLRLIYYSQIVNDFQKGDIAEGYSVSREKKESFPLTVTSAQKNPTAFYLCASTTRQIGNTIYFGEGSWLTVV.

The CDR3 region is CASSPDRGLGGYTF. The CDR3 nucleotides read TGTGCCAGCAGCCCGGACAGGGGGCTTGGTGGCTACACCTTC. This chain links TRBV6-4 with TRBJ1-2; 11 positions agree with TRBD1. The CDR3 is made up of 14 amino acids. Germline V gene lookup returns CDR1 MRHNA and CDR2 SNTAGT. Trimming at V came to 6 bases and at J to 7 bases, leaving 7 bases not matched to a gene.

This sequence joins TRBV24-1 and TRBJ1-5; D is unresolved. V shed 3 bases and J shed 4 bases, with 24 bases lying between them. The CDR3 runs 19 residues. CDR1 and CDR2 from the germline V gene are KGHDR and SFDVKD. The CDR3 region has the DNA TGTGCCACCAGTGATGTTATAGGAGGCGTGGTACCCGTTAATCAGCCCCAGCATTTT. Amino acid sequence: CATSDVIGGVVPVNQPQHF.

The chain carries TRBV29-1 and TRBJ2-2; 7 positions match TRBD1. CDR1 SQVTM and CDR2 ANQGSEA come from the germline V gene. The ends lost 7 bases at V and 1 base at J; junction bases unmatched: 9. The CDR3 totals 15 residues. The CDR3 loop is CSAMKRQGNTGELFF. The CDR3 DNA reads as TGCAGCGCGATGAAAAGACAGGGGAACACCGGGGAGCTGTTTTTT.

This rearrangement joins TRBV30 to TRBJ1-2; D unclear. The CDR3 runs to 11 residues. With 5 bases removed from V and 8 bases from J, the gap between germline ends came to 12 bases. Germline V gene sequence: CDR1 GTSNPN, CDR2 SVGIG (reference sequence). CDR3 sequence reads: CAWGVGEGYTF. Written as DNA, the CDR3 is TGTGCCTGGGGGGTCGGGGAGGGCTACACCTTC.

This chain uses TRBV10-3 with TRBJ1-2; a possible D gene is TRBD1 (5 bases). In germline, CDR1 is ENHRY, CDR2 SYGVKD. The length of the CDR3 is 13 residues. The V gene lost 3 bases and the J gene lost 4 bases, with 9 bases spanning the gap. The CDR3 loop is CAISEGAFYGYTF. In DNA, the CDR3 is TGTGCCATCAGTGAAGGGGCTTTCTATGGCTACACCTTC.

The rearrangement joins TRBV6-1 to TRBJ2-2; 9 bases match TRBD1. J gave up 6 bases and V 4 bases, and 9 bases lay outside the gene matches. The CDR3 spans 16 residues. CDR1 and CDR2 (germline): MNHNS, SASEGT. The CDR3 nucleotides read TGTGCCAGCAGTGTCGGGACAGGGTCTCGGCCCGGGGAGCTGTTTTTT. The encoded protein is CASSVGTGSRPGELFF.

The DNA of the CDR3 is TGCGCCAGCAGCTTGGGGACGGGCAGGGCCCTTAACTATGGCTACACCTTC. The encoded protein is CASSLGTGRALNYGYTF. The V and J genes are TRBV5-1 and TRBJ1-2, with D tentatively TRBD1 (5 bases). V was shortened by 0 bases and J by 1 base, with 16 bases between the two germline ends. The germline CDR1 and CDR2 sequences are SGHRS and YFSETQ. CDR3 length: 17 residues.

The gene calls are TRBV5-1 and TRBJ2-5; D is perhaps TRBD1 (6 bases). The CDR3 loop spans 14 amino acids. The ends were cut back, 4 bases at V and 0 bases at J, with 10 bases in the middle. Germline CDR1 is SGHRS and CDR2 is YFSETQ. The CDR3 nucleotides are TGCGCCAGCAGCCCCCAGGGGAACCAAGAGACCCAGTACTTC. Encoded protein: CASSPQGNQETQYF.

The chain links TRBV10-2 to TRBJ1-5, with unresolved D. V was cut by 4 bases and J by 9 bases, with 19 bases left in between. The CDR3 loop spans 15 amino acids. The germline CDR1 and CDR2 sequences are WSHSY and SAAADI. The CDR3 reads CASSGGGVRFGPQHF. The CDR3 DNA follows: TGCGCCAGCAGTGGGGGAGGTGTCCGATTCGGGCCCCAGCATTTT.

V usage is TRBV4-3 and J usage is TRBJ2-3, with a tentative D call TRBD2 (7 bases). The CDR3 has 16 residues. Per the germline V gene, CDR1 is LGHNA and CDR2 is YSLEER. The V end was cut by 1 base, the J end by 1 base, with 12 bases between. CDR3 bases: TGCGCCAGCAGCCAAGTATCCGGGGGGCGCACAGATACGCAGTATTTT. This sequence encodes CASSQVSGGRTDTQYF.

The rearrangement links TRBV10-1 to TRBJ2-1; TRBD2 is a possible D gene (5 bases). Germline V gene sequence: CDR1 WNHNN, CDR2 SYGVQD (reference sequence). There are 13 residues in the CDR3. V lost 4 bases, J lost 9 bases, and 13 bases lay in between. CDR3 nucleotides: TGCGCCAGCAGTGGGAGCGGATTGGGTGAGCAGTTCTTC. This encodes CASSGSGLGEQFF.

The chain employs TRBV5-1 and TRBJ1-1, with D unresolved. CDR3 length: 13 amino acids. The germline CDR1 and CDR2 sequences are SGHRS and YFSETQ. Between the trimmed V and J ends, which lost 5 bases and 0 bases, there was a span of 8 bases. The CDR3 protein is CASRATVNTEAFF. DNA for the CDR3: TGCGCCAGCAGAGCCACAGTGAACACTGAAGCTTTCTTT.

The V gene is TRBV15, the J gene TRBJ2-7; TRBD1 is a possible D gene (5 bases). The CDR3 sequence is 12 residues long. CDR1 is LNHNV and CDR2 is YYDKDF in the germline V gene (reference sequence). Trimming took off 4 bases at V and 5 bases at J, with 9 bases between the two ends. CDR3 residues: CATSIQGDEQYF. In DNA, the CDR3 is TGTGCCACCAGCATTCAGGGTGACGAGCAGTACTTC.

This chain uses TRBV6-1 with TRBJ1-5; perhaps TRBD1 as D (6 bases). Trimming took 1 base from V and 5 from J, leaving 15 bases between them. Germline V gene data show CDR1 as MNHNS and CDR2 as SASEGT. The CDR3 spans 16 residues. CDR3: CASSEGAGVLYQPQHF. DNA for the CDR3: TGTGCCAGCAGTGAAGGGGCAGGGGTATTATATCAGCCCCAGCATTTT.